Listed here are 20 T cell receptor beta chains from one sample, sequenced in a study of beta chain features in type 1 diabetes. Study findings and constraints: Across all four CD4+ subsets, people with type 1 diabetes showed modestly shorter TCRB CDR3s.

Expressed TCRB transcripts got sequenced, as all isolated RNA was reverse transcribed. The repertoire was sequenced with immunoSEQ multiplex PCR; TCRdb's copy has only in-frame clones and lacks some. Of 330,000 or so clones in the sample, roughly 12% were seen once. What these receptors recognize is not known. Sequencing input: naive CD4+ T cells from blood. The receptors were sampled from a woman aged 18 to 35 with type 1 diabetes.

The genes are TRBV7-9 and TRBJ1-1; D is possibly TRBD1 (6 bases). Looked up from germline, CDR1 is SEHNR and CDR2 is FQNEAQ (reference sequence). The V end was cut by 3 bases, the J end by 10 bases, with 12 bases between. The CDR3 consists of 12 residues. DNA for the CDR3: TGTGCCAGCAGCTTCGACAGGTATCCAGCTTTCTTT. It translates to CASSFDRYPAFF.

The rearrangement uses TRBV6-5 and TRBJ2-7; 11 bases are a match to TRBD2. CDR1 is MNHEY, CDR2 SVGAGI, per germline. The V segment lost 0 bases and the J segment 3 bases; nucleotides outside the gene matches: 1. CDR3 size: 15 residues. This CDR3 reads CASSYSGTSGYEQYF. CDR3 sequence (DNA): TGTGCCAGCAGTTACTCGGGGACTAGCGGCTACGAGCAGTACTTC.

The sample holds a few counts of this clone. The chain uses TRBV18 and TRBJ2-7; maybe TRBD2 (5 bases). V was pared by 3 bases and J by 7 bases, with 16 bases between. Germline V gene lookup returns CDR1 KGHSH and CDR2 LQKENI. The CDR3 runs to 14 residues. Here the CDR3 reads CASSPTPSEVEQYF. The CDR3 DNA follows: TGTGCCAGCTCACCCACACCTTCGGAGGTTGAGCAGTACTTC. Supplemented by reference TRBV18 and TRBJ2-7, the full variable domain reads NAGVMQNPRHLVRRRGQEARLRCSPMKGHSHVYWYRQLPEEGLKFMVYLQKENIIDESGMPKERFSAEFPKEGPSILRIQQVVRGDSAAYFCASSPTPSEVEQYFGPGTRLTVT.

The sample holds a few counts of this clone. Distinct nucleotide sequences in the sample also encode this CDR3. The V and J genes are TRBV4-3 and TRBJ2-7; tentative D call: TRBD1 (5 bases). V was pared by 0 bases and J by 1 base, with 7 bases between. This CDR3 spans 14 amino acids. Germline V gene sequence: CDR1 LGHNA, CDR2 YSLEER. This chain's CDR3 is CASSQDPGSYEQYF. As DNA, the CDR3 is TGCGCCAGCAGCCAAGACCCAGGGTCCTACGAGCAGTACTTC.

The chain combines TRBV6-5 with TRBJ2-5; 7 bases fit TRBD1. Losses at the gene ends were 6 bases for V and 5 bases for J; bases not matched to a gene: 3. Germline V gene sequence: CDR1 MNHEY, CDR2 SVGAGI. The CDR3 extends over 12 amino acids. The CDR3 nucleotides are TGTGCCAGCAGGACAGGGATCGAGACCCAGTACTTC. Its protein is CASRTGIETQYF.

The table lists this clone with a few counts. The CDR3 coding sequence is TGCGCCAGCAGCTTGATAGACAGGGCTGGTTCACCCCTCCACTTT. Residues: CASSLIDRAGSPLHF. The chain combines TRBV5-1 with TRBJ1-6, with 7 bases aligning to TRBD1. The length of the CDR3 is 15 residues. CDR1 and CDR2 (germline): SGHRS, YFSETQ. V lost 1 base, J lost 9 bases, and 7 bases stayed unmatched.

This chain connects TRBV18 to TRBJ1-5, with 7 bases that match TRBD1. V was clipped by 2 bases and J by 5 bases; unmatched bases: 3. The germline CDR1 and CDR2 sequences are KGHSH and LQKENI. The CDR3 has 14 amino acids. The CDR3 DNA follows: TGTGCCAGCTCACCAGGGACAGCAGATCAGCCCCAGCATTTT. Translated, it gives CASSPGTADQPQHF. The full variable domain, rest sourced from reference TRBV18 and TRBJ1-5, is NAGVMQNPRHLVRRRGQEARLRCSPMKGHSHVYWYRQLPEEGLKFMVYLQKENIIDESGMPKERFSAEFPKEGPSILRIQQVVRGDSAAYFCASSPGTADQPQHFGDGTRLSIL.

This clone occurred a few times. The chain employs TRBV5-4 and TRBJ1-5; 8 bases align to TRBD1. Trimming took 1 base from V and 7 from J; bases not matched to a gene: 7. The CDR3 spans 15 residues. Per the germline V gene, CDR1 is SGHNT and CDR2 is YYREEE (reference sequence). CDR3: CASSLTGGTVQPQHF. CDR3 nucleotide sequence: TGTGCCAGCAGCTTGACAGGGGGTACCGTCCAGCCCCAGCATTTT.

The chain has TRBV29-1 and TRBJ2-5; tentatively, D is TRBD1 (5 bases). CDR3 size: 12 residues. Germline CDR1 SQVTM, CDR2 ANQGSEA. Trimming cost V 6 bases and J 3 bases, with 11 bases left between them. The CDR3 is CSVGAFEETQYF. Here the CDR3 DNA reads TGCAGCGTAGGGGCCTTTGAAGAGACCCAGTACTTC.

The chain is built from TRBV7-9 and TRBJ2-7; 7 bases map to TRBD2. Germline V gives CDR1 SEHNR, CDR2 FQNEAQ (reference sequence). J was trimmed by 5 bases and V by 3 bases; bases with no gene match: 13. This CDR3 has 16 residues. In nucleotides, the CDR3 is TGTGCCAGCAGCTTTACCCTCCGCGGGAGAGGGGACGAGCAGTACTTC. Its protein is CASSFTLRGRGDEQYF.

This clone occurred a few times. The rearrangement links TRBV2 to TRBJ1-5; tentatively, D is TRBD1 (5 bases). This CDR3 is 15 amino acids long. V dropped 5 bases and J dropped 8 bases, with 19 bases sitting between them. CDR1 and CDR2 (germline): SNHLY, FYNNEI. In DNA, the CDR3 is TGTGCCAGCAGTCCCTACCCCGGGGGTGTGGAGCCCCAGCATTTT. Encoded protein: CASSPYPGGVEPQHF.

This clone was detected a few times. The chain combines TRBV13 with TRBJ1-4; D remains unclear. The V gene's germline CDR1 is PRHDT and CDR2 FYEKMQ (reference sequence). The CDR3 loop spans 15 amino acids. Trimming shortened V by 0 bases and J by 8 bases, and 13 bases separated the two germline ends. For the CDR3, the DNA is TGTGCCAGCAGCTTAGGGGCGGAGATTAGAGAAAAACTGTTTTTT. Protein product: CASSLGAEIREKLFF.

The chain carries TRBV28 and TRBJ2-5; 7 positions agree with TRBD2. The germline V gene has CDR1 MDHEN and CDR2 SYDVKM. Trimming cost V 4 bases and J 2 bases; bases outside gene matches: 7. The CDR3 is 15 amino acids. The CDR3 DNA reads TGTGCCAGCAGTTCCCCTAGCGGTTCTCAAGAGACCCAGTACTTC. It encodes CASSSPSGSQETQYF.

This clone was picked up a small number of times. The chain employs TRBV5-6 and TRBJ1-1; D gene ambiguous. Looked up from germline, CDR1 is SGHDT and CDR2 is YYEEEE. Trimming pared 7 bases from V and 1 base from J, leaving 14 bases between. This CDR3 is built from 14 residues. The CDR3 DNA reads as TGTGCCAGCGGAGGTCGGCATGGGAACACTGAAGCTTTCTTT. Protein product: CASGGRHGNTEAFF.

This clone has a handful of counts. The chain combines TRBV5-4 with TRBJ2-1; 10 bases align to TRBD2. This CDR3 is 17 amino acids long. After removal of 2 bases from V and 5 bases from J, the junction contained 10 bases not matched to a gene. CDR1 is SGHNT, CDR2 YYREEE, per germline (reference sequence). The CDR3 reads CASSLSSGGTLNNEQFF. Written as DNA, the CDR3 is TGTGCCAGCAGCTTAAGTAGCGGGGGGACGTTAAACAATGAGCAGTTCTTC. The whole variable domain, filled in from reference TRBV5-4 and TRBJ2-1, reads ETGVTQSPTHLIKTRGQQVTLRCSSQSGHNTVSWYQQALGQGPQFIFQYYREEENGRGNFPPRFSGLQFPNYSSELNVNALELDDSALYLCASSLSSGGTLNNEQFFGPGTRLTVL.

This clone was observed a handful of times. The rearrangement links TRBV4-3 to TRBJ2-2; TRBD2 matches 8 bases. Trimming cost V 0 bases and J 1 base; bases outside gene matches: 7. The CDR3 length is 18 residues. The germline CDR1 and CDR2 sequences are LGHNA and YSLEER. The CDR3 here is CASSQDPSGSGNTGELFF. As DNA, the CDR3 is TGCGCCAGCAGCCAAGATCCCAGCGGGAGCGGGAACACCGGGGAGCTGTTTTTT.

The chain links TRBV9 to TRBJ2-2, with D perhaps matching TRBD2 (5 bases). This CDR3 region has 15 residues. The ends were cut back, 0 bases at V and 5 bases at J, with 11 bases in the middle. Germline CDR1 is SGDLS and CDR2 is YYNGEE. CDR3 in DNA: TGTGCCAGCAGCGTAGTGCCCGGGGAGACCGGGGAGCTGTTTTTT. It encodes CASSVVPGETGELFF.

The gene calls are TRBV11-2 and TRBJ1-1, with 8 bases that match TRBD1. Germline V gene data show CDR1 as SGHAT and CDR2 as FQNNGV. The J segment lost 5 bases and the V segment lost 5 bases, leaving 10 bases of the junction unmatched. The length of the CDR3 is 15 residues. The CDR3 DNA sequence: TGTGCCAGCAGCGGCTTTCTCAACAGGGGGACTGAAGCTTTCTTT. Translating it yields CASSGFLNRGTEAFF. The whole variable domain, remainder taken from reference TRBV11-2 and TRBJ1-1, is EAGVAQSPRYKIIEKRQSVAFWCNPISGHATLYWYQQILGQGPKLLIQFQNNGVVDDSQLPKDRFSAERLKGVDSTLKIQPAKLEDSAVYLCASSGFLNRGTEAFFGQGTRLTVV.

This chain uses TRBV7-6 with TRBJ2-3, with TRBD2 identical over 11 bases. CDR1 and CDR2 (germline): SGHVS, FNYEAQ. CDR3 length: 16 amino acids. J was trimmed by 3 bases and V by 0 bases; bases with no gene match: 2. CDR3 bases: TGTGCCAGCAGCTTAGCGACTAGCGGGGTAACAGATACGCAGTATTTT. It yields the protein CASSLATSGVTDTQYF.

This clone was counted only a few times. The chain has TRBV11-1 and TRBJ2-6; D possibly corresponds to TRBD1 (5 bases). CDR1 and CDR2 from the germline V gene are SGHAT and FQDESV (reference sequence). This CDR3 has 14 amino acids. Trimming left V 7 bases short and J 4 bases short, with 11 bases between. CDR3 bases: TGTGCCAGCAAGACAGAGGCGGGGGCCAACGTCCTGACTTTC. Translation gives CASKTEAGANVLTF. The whole variable domain, remainder taken from reference TRBV11-1 and TRBJ2-6, is EAEVAQSPRYKITEKSQAVAFWCDPISGHATLYWYRQILGQGPELLVQFQDESVVDDSQLPKDRFSAERLKGVDSTLKIQPAELGDSAMYLCASKTEAGANVLTFGAGSRLTVL.